This T cell receptor beta chain was documented in a study of shared clonotypes between healthy human individuals. V was shortened by 6 bases and J by 1 base, with 13 bases between the two germline ends. CDR1 is KGHSH and CDR2 is LQKENI in the germline V gene. There are 15 residues in the CDR3. Every contributor of samples was a Caucasian grown-up residing in Nashville, Tennessee. The authors ran the assay at deep level. Measured with immunoSEQ multiplex PCR; TCRdb has only the in-frame clones, and not every one. The sample contains a few million clones, approximately 92% of which appear only once. The J gene is TRBJ1-3, the V gene TRBV18; D gene unclear. What was sequenced was naive CD4+ T cells sorted from blood. The subset was: CD45RA+ positively selected. This receptor was obtained from a young man in good health. CDR3 DNA: TGTGCCAGCTCGAGCGGTGCCGGATCTGGAAACACCATATATTTT. It specifies CASSSGAGSGNTIYF.